The present entry profiles one T cell receptor beta chain with its context. The antigen remains unidentified. These data are taken from a study of cytomegalovirus exposure and HLA in healthy donors. Across the whole study: Earlier work reported 90 million to 120 million unique TCR beta sequences from 150 million to 200 million T cells.

Study results and caveats: The study designated fewer than 200 TCR beta chains cytomegalovirus-associated.

The PCR employed 60 Vbeta primers together with 13 Jbeta primers. In the original processing: Later analysis identified roughly 84 million unique TCR beta chains, roughly 11 million shared. Measured with immunoSEQ multiplex PCR; TCRdb has only the in-frame clones, and not every one. V and J calls and clone size are as listed in that table; D and trimming were resolved from the DNA. The table records fewer than 100,000 clones, 60% to 75% of them present only once. Germline loops: CDR1 KGHSH, CDR2 LQKENI. The CDR3 has 15 amino acids. V lost 6 bases, J lost 5 bases, and 17 bases lay in between. The chain joins TRBV18 to TRBJ1-5; D may be TRBD1 (5 bases). Sample: PBMCs. This sequence was found in a female donor in good health and CMV-seronegative. CDR3 sequence reads: CASSSYRDSYQPQHF. CDR3 coding DNA: TGTGCCAGCTCGTCATACCGGGACTCCTATCAGCCCCAGCATTTT.